These T cell receptor beta chains were read from a single sample in a study of shared clonotypes between healthy human individuals. Measured with immunoSEQ multiplex PCR; TCRdb has only the in-frame clones, and not every one. The sample gives millions of clones, just over 90% of which show up once; roughly 0.14% is in the top ten. The specimen was naive CD4+ T cells sorted from blood. The source of these receptors is a man aged 18-30 years in good health. Both conserved end residues are part of each CDR3. Each record gives: J gene, V gene, CDR3 length, clone size, D gene, CDR3 DNA, CDR3 protein. A D gene is named only where the DNA matches it firmly. Size tells how often a clone was seen (once, few, many) or the class of an expanded clone, and some rows leave it out.

TRBJ2-7 | TRBV7-2 | 16 | - | - | TGTGCCAGCAGCCGTACAGCGACAGAGGTTTTGTACGAGCAGTACTTC | CASSRTATEVLYEQYF
TRBJ1-4 | TRBV30 | 14 | - | - | TGTGCCTGGAGTGTAGGGCAGCAGCGGGAAAAACTGTTTTTT | CAWSVGQQREKLFF
TRBJ1-2 | TRBV5-1 | 13 | once | - | TGCGCCAGCAGCTTGGCTACTAACTATGGCTACACCTTC | CASSLATNYGYTF
TRBJ2-7 | TRBV30 | 11 | - | - | TGTGCCTGGAGTGAAGGACAGCAGCAGTACTTC | CAWSEGQQQYF
TRBJ1-4 | TRBV23-1 | 18 | - | - | TGCGCCAGCAGTCAATCGGTAAGTCAGACAGGCGCAAATGAAAAACTGTTTTTT | CASSQSVSQTGANEKLFF
TRBJ2-6 | TRBV5-6 | 18 | - | TRBD1 | TGTGCCAGCAGCTCCGGGGGGACAGGGGTCTCTGGGGCCAACGTCCTGACTTTC | CASSSGGTGVSGANVLTF
TRBJ2-3 | TRBV5-5 | 17 | - | TRBD2 | TGTGCCAGCAGCCCTCCCGGACTAGCGGGGGGCACAGATACGCAGTATTTT | CASSPPGLAGGTDTQYF
TRBJ2-7 | TRBV19 | 15 | - | TRBD1 | TGTGCCAGTAGTCGTCAGGGGGCGGGTGTCTACGAGCAGTACTTC | CASSRQGAGVYEQYF
TRBJ1-5 | TRBV7-9 | 13 | - | - | TGTGCCAGCAGCTCCCAGGGGAATCAGCCCCAGCATTTT | CASSSQGNQPQHF
TRBJ1-4 | TRBV7-9 | 18 | - | - | TGTGCCAGCAGCTTAGAGGGGGAAGTGTATCACAGAGGGGAAAAACTGTTTTTT | CASSLEGEVYHRGEKLFF
TRBJ1-1 | TRBV7-3 | 14 | - | TRBD1 | TGTGCCAGCAGCACGGACAGGTGGAACACTGAAGCTTTCTTT | CASSTDRWNTEAFF
TRBJ2-7 | TRBV5-4 | 12 | - | - | TGTGCCAGCAGCATTAACAGCTACGAGCAGTACTTC | CASSINSYEQYF
TRBJ2-2 | TRBV5-4 | 15 | - | - | TGTGCCAGCAGCTTAGGACCCGTCTTGACGGGGGAGCTGTTTTTT | CASSLGPVLTGELFF
TRBJ2-7 | TRBV9 | 14 | - | - | TGTGCCAGCAGCGGATGGCCTGACAGTAACGAGCAGTACTTC | CASSGWPDSNEQYF
TRBJ1-1 | TRBV19 | 15 | - | - | TGTGCCAGTAGTATAGTCGGCAACCTGAACACTGAAGCTTTCTTT | CASSIVGNLNTEAFF
TRBJ2-4 | TRBV11-2 | 16 | - | - | TGTGCCAGCAGCTCGATCTCAGGGTTGGCCAAAAACATTCAGTACTTC | CASSSISGLAKNIQYF
TRBJ1-4 | TRBV9 | 15 | few | - | TGTGCCAGCAGCGTAGTTCATAGGGTAAGCGAAAAACTGTTTTTT | CASSVVHRVSEKLFF
TRBJ1-5 | TRBV2 | 13 | - | - | TGTGCCAGCAGTGTTGAGTTAAATCAGCCCCAGCATTTT | CASSVELNQPQHF
TRBJ1-2 | TRBV14 | 13 | - | TRBD1 | TGTGCCAGCAACCGACAGGGGGCTGGTGGCTACACCTTC | CASNRQGAGGYTF
TRBJ2-7 | TRBV2 | 12 | once | - | TGTGCCAGCAGTTTGGACTTCTACGAGCAGTACTTC | CASSLDFYEQYF
TRBJ2-1 | TRBV10-3 | 15 | - | TRBD1 | TGTGCCATCACCCGAACTGGGACAGAATACAATGAGCAGTTCTTC | CAITRTGTEYNEQFF
TRBJ2-2 | TRBV29-1 | 14 | - | TRBD2 | TGCAGCGTGCCCAGCGGGAGGGGCACCGGGGAGCTGTTTTTT | CSVPSGRGTGELFF
TRBJ1-2 | TRBV6-5 | 14 | - | - | TGTGCCAGCAGTCGGGCAGGGGCTAACTATGGCTACACCTTC | CASSRAGANYGYTF
TRBJ2-3 | TRBV9 | 14 | once | - | TGTGCCAGCAGGACCCTGAGCGCCACAGATACGCAGTATTTT | CASRTLSATDTQYF
TRBJ1-1 | TRBV5-1 | 14 | - | - | TGCGCCAGCAGCTTCGGCGGGACGAACACTGAAGCTTTCTTT | CASSFGGTNTEAFF
TRBJ2-6 | TRBV5-1 | 16 | - | - | TGCGCCAGCAGCTTGTACCAGGGCTTCGGGGCCAACGTCCTGACTTTC | CASSLYQGFGANVLTF
TRBJ2-3 | TRBV5-1 | 15 | - | - | TGCGCCAGCAGCTCTGGACCGGGCCCAAATACTTCGCAGTATTTT | CASSSGPGPNTSQYF
TRBJ2-2 | TRBV5-1 | 13 | - | - | TGCGCCAGCAGCTTGAGCCTCACCGGGGAGCTGTTTTTT | CASSLSLTGELFF
TRBJ1-2 | TRBV19 | 14 | once | TRBD1 | TGTGCCAGTAGTGGGACAGGGATAAACTATGGCTACACCTTC | CASSGTGINYGYTF
TRBJ2-1 | TRBV7-2 | 13 | - | - | TGTGCCAGCGGAGGAGGTGGGGGCAATGAGCAGTTCTTC | CASGGGGGNEQFF
TRBJ2-3 | TRBV7-2 | 14 | - | - | TGTGCCAGCAGGAGGGGGACCCGCACAGATACGCAGTATTTT | CASRRGTRTDTQYF
TRBJ1-1 | TRBV7-9 | 15 | few | - | TGTGCCAGCAGCTTAGACGGCAGGGGAGTCACTGAAGCTTTCTTT | CASSLDGRGVTEAFF
TRBJ2-7 | TRBV11-2 | 15 | - | - | TGTGCCAGCAGCTTAACTGGCCACAGAAGGGGGGAGCAGTACTTC | CASSLTGHRRGEQYF
TRBJ2-3 | TRBV5-1 | 16 | - | - | TGCGCCAGCAGCCGCGAGGTCGGGGCCCGCACAGATACGCAGTATTTT | CASSREVGARTDTQYF
TRBJ2-1 | TRBV5-5 | 15 | once | - | TGTGCCAGCAGCGCGGAGGTAGGGTCCTACAATGAGCAGTTCTTC | CASSAEVGSYNEQFF
TRBJ2-7 | TRBV30 | 13 | - | - | TGTGCCTGGAGTGAAGCGGCGGGCGGACAGCAGTACTTC | CAWSEAAGGQQYF
TRBJ2-7 | TRBV10-1 | 14 | - | TRBD2 | TGCGCCAGCAGTGATGGCGGGGGGCGGGACGAGCAGTACTTC | CASSDGGGRDEQYF
TRBJ1-5 | TRBV10-2 | 13 | - | TRBD1 | TGCGCCAGCGGGACAGATTACAATCAGCCCCAGCATTTT | CASGTDYNQPQHF
TRBJ2-7 | TRBV10-2 | 13 | - | - | TGCGCCAGCATAAACCCGGGTGCCTACGAGCAGTACTTC | CASINPGAYEQYF
TRBJ2-7 | TRBV11-2 | 15 | - | - | TGTGCCAGCAGCCCCCGACTACACGATCTCTACGAGCAGTACTTC | CASSPRLHDLYEQYF
TRBJ2-7 | TRBV25-1 | 13 | - | - | TGTGCCAGCAGTGATCCGAATTCCTACGAGCAGTACTTC | CASSDPNSYEQYF
TRBJ2-7 | TRBV7-2 | 15 | few | - | TGTGCCAGCAGCTTAATTCCTCAGGCCTCCTACGAGCAGTACTTC | CASSLIPQASYEQYF
TRBJ1-3 | TRBV5-1 | 14 | - | - | TGCGCCAGCAGCTTGGCAGGGTACGGAAACACCATATATTTT | CASSLAGYGNTIYF
TRBJ1-2 | TRBV19 | 13 | - | - | TGTGCCAGTACCTCCCCGTTAGTCTATGGCTACACCTTC | CASTSPLVYGYTF
TRBJ2-7 | TRBV27 | 15 | once | - | TGTGCCAGCAGTAGAAACAGCGGAGCTGGGTACGAGCAGTACTTC | CASSRNSGAGYEQYF
TRBJ1-5 | TRBV11-2 | 13 | - | - | TGTGCCAGCAGCTTAGATCGTCGGGACCGTCCGTATTTT | CASSLDRRDRPYF